Given below is one T cell receptor beta chain in context. Its antigen is not yet known. No much larger clonotype is one base removed from it; base qualities were not supplied. TCRbeta CDR3 regions were amplified from genomic DNA by means of the immunoSEQ Assay, a bias-controlled multiplex PCR. From the authors' description of their analysis: Nucleated cell counts per sample were estimated from amplification of reference gene primers within the assay. To quantify the absolute abundance of each unique TCRbeta CDR3 rearrangement, sequence reads were collapsed and filtered. For each sample, productive Simpson clonality was calculated as the square root of Simpson's diversity index across productive rearrangements. TCRdb took over this immuneACCESS table, retaining in-frame rearrangements with V and J assigned. Such tables are incomplete; in checked studies, under half of the missing clones stem from an unresolved V gene, and the remainder is unexplained. V and J calls and clone size are given by that table; D and trimming were obtained from the DNA. Present in this sample are some 130,000 clones, around 87% of which were seen just once. Over 2% of the sample lies in the top ten.

Collaborating institutions collected whole blood in K2EDTA tubes following their own protocols. For TCRbeta analysis, collaborators shipped samples as frozen whole blood, isolated PBMCs, or DNA extracted from either of those sample types. The data belong to a study of blood T cell repertoires in COVID-19 (TCRdb year 2020). Turning to the overall study: Samples covering the acute and convalescent phases of COVID-19 were provided by collaborators in the United States, Italy and Spain. Where HLA class I and class II types were available, the types were taken from metadata supplied by the sample provider, not from assay-based typing. The samples were drawn from the first 160 participants of the ongoing ImmuneRACE study and from 950 to 1,500 subjects provided by 6 global collaborators. The repertoires were released in a freely available public database meant as a resource for research on the immune response to SARS-CoV-2. Sample metadata almost always included a de-identified subject ID, COVID-19 status, age in years and sex. The prospective study material was composed of cDNA or gDNA derived from T cells, B-cell-depleted T cells, or PBMCs. Subjects who had been exposed to COVID-19, were actively infected with it, or had recovered from it provided the deeply sampled blood TCRbeta repertoires that made up the dataset.

Broader findings and caveats from the paper: The quantity of clinical and demographic metadata differed by source and by participant and was supplied without curation.

The junction shows trimming of 2 bases on V and 0 bases on J, and the gene matches do not reach 4 bases of it. Taken from cysteine to phenylalanine, the CDR3 has 16 residues. Only the CDR3 portion is preserved as DNA: 48 bases, with reading frame beginning at the first base. The germline V gene yields SGHTA for CDR1 and FQGNSA for CDR2. The chain was built from TRBV7-2 and TRBJ2-1; 7 nucleotides in the junction match TRBD1. This clonotype was sampled from a man aged 50-60 years with active COVID-19. Material: peripheral blood. DNA sequence: TGTGCCAGCAGCTTATTAGGGGGCTTCTCCTACAATGAGCAGTTCTTC. This translates into CASSLLGGFSYNEQFF.